Listed here are 14 T cell receptor beta chains from one sample, sequenced in a study of identical twins. Each CDR3 protein gets one entry after TCRdb re-called the 5' RACE reads with MiXCR. The sample consists of 200,000 or so distinct CDR3 sequences, more than 15% of them appearing once. The same specimen was also included in a second study, on T cells expressing NK-cell markers.

Sequenced input: CD8+ T cells sorted from blood. The receptors come from a woman younger than 35 in good health.

This clonotype was observed a handful of times. This chain uses TRBV7-9 with TRBJ1-4, with D perhaps matching TRBD1 (6 bases). V dropped 5 bases and J dropped 6 bases, with 16 bases sitting between them. Germline-derived CDR1 and CDR2 are SEHNR and FQNEAQ (reference sequence). The CDR3 extends over 15 amino acids. CDR3 nucleotides: TGTGCCAGCAGCCAACAGGGCTTGGTTGATGAAAAACTGTTTTTT. Protein: CASSQQGLVDEKLFF. Based on the CDR3 plus reference TRBV7-9 and TRBJ1-4, the full variable domain is DTGVSQNPRHKITKRGQNVTFRCDPISEHNRLYWYRQTLGQGPEFLTYFQNEAQLEKSRLLSDRFSAERPKGSFSTLEIQRTEQGDSAMYLCASSQQGLVDEKLFFGSGTQLSVL.

The chain recombines TRBV11-1 with TRBJ2-3; 13 bases map to TRBD2. Trimming at V came to 5 bases and at J to 2 bases, leaving 10 bases not matched to a gene. Germline V lookup: CDR1 SGHAT, CDR2 FQDESV (reference sequence). The CDR3 totals 18 residues. CDR3 residues: CASSTGLAGAGHTDTQYF. In nucleotides, the CDR3 is TGTGCCAGCAGCACCGGACTAGCGGGGGCGGGTCACACAGATACGCAGTATTTT.

This clonotype was detected a few times. The chain links TRBV27 to TRBJ1-1; a possible D gene is TRBD1 (5 bases). V lost 5 bases and J lost 4, with 17 bases in between. The germline CDR1 and CDR2 sequences are MNHEY and SMNVEV (reference sequence). The CDR3 contains 15 residues. CDR3 residues: CASSPSGTDSTEAFF. CDR3 nucleotide sequence: TGTGCCAGCAGTCCATCCGGGACGGATAGCACTGAAGCTTTCTTT.

The V and J genes are TRBV6-1 and TRBJ2-1, with 8 bases matching TRBD1. V dropped 5 bases and J dropped 10; count of bases not matched to a gene: 16. This CDR3 spans 16 amino acids. Per germline, CDR1 MNHNS and CDR2 SASEGT. The CDR3 bases are TGTGCCAGCAGTCCCGGACAGGGCGAGGTACAATGGGAGCAGTTCTTC. Translating gives CASSPGQGEVQWEQFF.

This clonotype was seen a few times. This chain joins TRBV29-1 and TRBJ2-5, with D possibly called TRBD1 or TRBD2 (6 bases each). From germline, CDR1 is SQVTM and CDR2 ANQGSEA. CDR3 length: 14 amino acids. V lost 1 base and J 5 bases, leaving 14 bases between the germline ends. The chain's CDR3 is CSVEVEGGWETQYF. As DNA, the CDR3 is TGCAGCGTTGAAGTGGAGGGGGGATGGGAGACCCAGTACTTC.

J is TRBJ2-7 and V is TRBV2; no definite D call. Germline V gene lookup returns CDR1 SNHLY and CDR2 FYNNEI. The CDR3 runs 12 residues. Trimming left V 1 base short and J 5 bases short, with 6 bases between. The CDR3 nucleotides read TGTGCCAGCAGTGAAGGATCCGACGAGCAGTACTTC. It codes for CASSEGSDEQYF.

In this sample, this clonotype turned up a few times. V usage is TRBV29-1 and J usage is TRBJ2-5; 7 nucleotides align to TRBD1. Germline CDR1 reads SQVTM; CDR2 reads ANQGSEA. J lost 6 bases, V lost 5 bases, and 6 bases had no gene match. This CDR3 has 12 amino acids. The CDR3 sequence: CSVPLTGQTQYF. The DNA of the CDR3 is TGCAGCGTTCCCTTGACAGGGCAGACCCAGTACTTC.

This clonotype was observed a handful of times. The chain carries TRBV20-1 and TRBJ2-7, with D perhaps TRBD1 or TRBD2 (5 bases each). Germline lookup yields CDR1 DFQATT and CDR2 SNEGSKA (reference sequence). V was pared by 3 bases and J by 4 bases, with 16 bases between. The length of the CDR3 is 14 residues. The CDR3 sequence: CSARRSGRGYEQYF. The CDR3 DNA reads TGCAGTGCTAGGAGGTCGGGACGGGGTTACGAGCAGTACTTC.

This clonotype was seen repeatedly, ten times or more. The chain joins TRBV20-1 to TRBJ2-3; the match to TRBD2 covers 10 bases. The length of the CDR3 is 17 residues. Germline CDR1 and CDR2: DFQATT and SNEGSKA (reference sequence). V was clipped by 3 bases and J by 0 bases; unmatched bases: 9. CDR3 sequence (DNA): TGCAGTGCTAGTAGCGAGCGGGAGGGCGATAGCACAGATACGCAGTATTTT. This codes for CSASSEREGDSTDTQYF.

This chain links TRBV5-6 with TRBJ2-1; D unresolved. CDR1 and CDR2 from the germline V gene are SGHDT and YYEEEE. Trimming cost V 2 bases and J 6 bases, with 24 bases left between them. The CDR3 has 18 amino acids. The CDR3 nucleotides read TGTGCCAGCAGCTTCTTCCACGAATACGACGGAACGCGCAATGAGCAGTTCTTC. Its protein product is CASSFFHEYDGTRNEQFF.

This clonotype has a handful of counts. The rearrangement links TRBV7-8 to TRBJ2-1; unclear D gene. V was clipped by 1 base and J by 0 bases, with 10 bases between them. Germline values: CDR1 SGHVS, CDR2 FQNEAQ. The CDR3 extends over 16 amino acids. CDR3 sequence: CASSLGLASSYNEQFF. For the CDR3, the DNA is TGTGCCAGCAGCTTAGGACTGGCGAGCTCCTACAATGAGCAGTTCTTC.

In its sample, this clonotype was seen many times. This chain connects TRBV12-3 or TRBV12-4 to TRBJ2-3; D may be TRBD2 (6 bases). V lost 3 bases and J lost 2, with 6 bases in between. There are 13 residues in the CDR3. The CDR3 DNA reads TGTGCCAGCAGTTTGGGACTCACAGATACGCAGTATTTT. The encoded protein is CASSLGLTDTQYF.

This clonotype was seen more than once but under ten times. A much larger clonotype is one base distant, so this may be a read error. This sequence joins TRBV12-3 or TRBV12-4 and TRBJ2-3; D is unclear. This CDR3 comprises 11 residues. V was trimmed by 4 bases and J by 5 bases, leaving 4 bases between them. DNA of the CDR3: TGTGCCAGCAGTTGGGAAGATACGCAGTATTTT. Protein product: CASSWEDTQYF.

This chain uses TRBV6-5 with TRBJ2-5; 10 bases fit TRBD2. This CDR3 spans 18 amino acids. V gave up 0 bases and J gave up 2 bases; unmatched junction bases: 9. Germline CDR1 and CDR2: MNHEY and SVGAGI. The CDR3 coding sequence is TGTGCCAGCAGTTACTCGATCCCGAGCGGGAGGGCTCAAGAGACCCAGTACTTC. Protein sequence: CASSYSIPSGRAQETQYF.